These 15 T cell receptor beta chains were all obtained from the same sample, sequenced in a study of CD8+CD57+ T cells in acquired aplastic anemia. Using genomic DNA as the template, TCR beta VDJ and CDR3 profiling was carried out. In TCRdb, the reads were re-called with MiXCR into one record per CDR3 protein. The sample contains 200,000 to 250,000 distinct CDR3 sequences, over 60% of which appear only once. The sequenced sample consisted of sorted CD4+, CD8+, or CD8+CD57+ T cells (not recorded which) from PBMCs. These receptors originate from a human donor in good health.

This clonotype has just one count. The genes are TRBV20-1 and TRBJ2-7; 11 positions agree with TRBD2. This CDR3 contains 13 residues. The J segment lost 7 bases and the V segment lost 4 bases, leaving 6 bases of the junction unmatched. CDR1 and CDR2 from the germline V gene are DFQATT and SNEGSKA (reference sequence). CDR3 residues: CSAINRLAGEQYF. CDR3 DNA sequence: TGCAGTGCTATCAATCGACTAGCGGGGGAGCAGTACTTC.

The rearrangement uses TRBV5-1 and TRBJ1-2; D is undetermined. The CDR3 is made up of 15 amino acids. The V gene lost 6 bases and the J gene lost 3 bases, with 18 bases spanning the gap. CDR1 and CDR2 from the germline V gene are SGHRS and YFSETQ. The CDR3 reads CASTATDRHDYGYTF. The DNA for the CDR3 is TGCGCCAGCACAGCAACGGATCGCCACGACTATGGCTACACCTTC.

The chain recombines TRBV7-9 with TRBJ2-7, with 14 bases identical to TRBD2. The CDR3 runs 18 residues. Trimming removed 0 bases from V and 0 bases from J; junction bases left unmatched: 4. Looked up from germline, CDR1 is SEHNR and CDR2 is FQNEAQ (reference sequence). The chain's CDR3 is CASSLAFGTSGSSYEQYF. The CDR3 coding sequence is TGTGCCAGCAGCTTAGCTTTCGGGACTAGCGGGAGCTCCTACGAGCAGTACTTC.

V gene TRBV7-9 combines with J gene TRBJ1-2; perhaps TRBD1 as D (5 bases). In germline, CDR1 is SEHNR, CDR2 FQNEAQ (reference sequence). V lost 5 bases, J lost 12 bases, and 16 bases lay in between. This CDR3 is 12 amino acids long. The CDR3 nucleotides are TGTGCCAGCAGCCCCACAGGAAAGGGAAACACCTTC. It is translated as CASSPTGKGNTF. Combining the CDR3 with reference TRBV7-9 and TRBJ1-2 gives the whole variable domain DTGVSQNPRHKITKRGQNVTFRCDPISEHNRLYWYRQTLGQGPEFLTYFQNEAQLEKSRLLSDRFSAERPKGSFSTLEIQRTEQGDSAMYLCASSPTGKGNTFGSGTRLTVV.

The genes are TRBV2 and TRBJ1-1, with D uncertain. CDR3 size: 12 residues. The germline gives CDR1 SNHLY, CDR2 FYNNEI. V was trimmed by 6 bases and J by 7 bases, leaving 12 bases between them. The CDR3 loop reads CASRDLGGEAFF. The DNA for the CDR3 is TGTGCCAGCAGAGACCTGGGAGGTGAAGCTTTCTTT. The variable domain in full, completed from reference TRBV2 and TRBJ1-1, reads EPEVTQTPSHQVTQMGQEVILRCVPISNHLYFYWYRQILGQKVEFLVSFYNNEISEKSEIFDDQFSVERPDGSNFTLKIRSTKLEDSAMYFCASRDLGGEAFFGQGTRLTVV.

The CDR3 DNA follows: TGTGCCAGCAGCTTGGGGCAGGGACAGGGCTACGAGCAGTACTTC. Its translation is CASSLGQGQGYEQYF. The chain joins TRBV7-9 to TRBJ2-7; the match to TRBD1 covers 9 bases. V shed 3 bases and J 3 bases; nucleotides not matched to a gene: 6. The V gene's germline CDR1 is SEHNR and CDR2 FQNEAQ (reference sequence). The CDR3 totals 15 residues.

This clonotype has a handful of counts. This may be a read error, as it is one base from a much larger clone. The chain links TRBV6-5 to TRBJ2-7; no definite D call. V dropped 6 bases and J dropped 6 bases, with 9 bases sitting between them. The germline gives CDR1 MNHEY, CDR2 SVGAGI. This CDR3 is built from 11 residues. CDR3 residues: CASRVMSEQYF. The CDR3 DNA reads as TGTGCCAGCAGGGTAATGAGCGAGCAGTACTTC.

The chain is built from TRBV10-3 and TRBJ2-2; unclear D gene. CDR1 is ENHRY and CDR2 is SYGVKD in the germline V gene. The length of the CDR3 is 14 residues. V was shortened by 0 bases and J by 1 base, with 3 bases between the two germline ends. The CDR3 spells CAISESRNTGELFF. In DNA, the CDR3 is TGTGCCATCAGTGAGTCCAGGAACACCGGGGAGCTGTTTTTT.

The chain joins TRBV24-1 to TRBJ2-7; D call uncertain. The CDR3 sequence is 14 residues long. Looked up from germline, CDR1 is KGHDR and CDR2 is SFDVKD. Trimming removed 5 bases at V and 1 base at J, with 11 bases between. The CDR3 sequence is CATSGATSSYEQYF. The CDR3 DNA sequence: TGTGCCACCAGTGGCGCGACTTCATCCTACGAGCAGTACTTC.

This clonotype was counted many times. DNA for the CDR3: TGTGCCATCAGTGAGTCGGAGGGGACCGCGAACACCGGGGAGCTGTTTTTT. It translates to CAISESEGTANTGELFF. The rearrangement links TRBV10-3 to TRBJ2-2; D possibly corresponds to TRBD2 (6 bases). There are 17 residues in the CDR3. Trimming pared 0 bases from V and 0 bases from J, leaving 11 bases between. The germline CDR1 and CDR2 sequences are ENHRY and SYGVKD.

The CDR3 is CASSLGAGGNEKLFF. As DNA, the CDR3 is TGTGCCAGCAGCTTGGGAGCCGGAGGCAATGAAAAACTGTTTTTT. The chain uses TRBV5-8 and TRBJ1-4; D gene ambiguous. The V gene lost 0 bases and the J gene lost 5 bases, with 11 bases spanning the gap. CDR1 and CDR2 (germline): SGHTS, YDEGEE. The CDR3 consists of 15 residues.

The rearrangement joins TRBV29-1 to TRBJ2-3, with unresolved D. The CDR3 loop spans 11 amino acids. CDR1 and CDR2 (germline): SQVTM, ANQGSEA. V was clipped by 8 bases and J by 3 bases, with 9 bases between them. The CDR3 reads CSSSWTDTQYF. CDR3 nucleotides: TGCAGCTCCTCCTGGACAGATACGCAGTATTTT.

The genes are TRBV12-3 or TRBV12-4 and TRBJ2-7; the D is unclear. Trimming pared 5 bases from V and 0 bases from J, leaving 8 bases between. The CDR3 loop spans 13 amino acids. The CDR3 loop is CASSPPISYEQYF. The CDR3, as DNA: TGTGCCAGCAGTCCTCCAATCTCCTACGAGCAGTACTTC.

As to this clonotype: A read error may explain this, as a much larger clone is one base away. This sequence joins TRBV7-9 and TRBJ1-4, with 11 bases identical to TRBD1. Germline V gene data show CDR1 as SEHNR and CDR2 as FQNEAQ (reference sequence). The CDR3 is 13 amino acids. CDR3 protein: CVSSGTGGEKLFF. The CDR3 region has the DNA TGTGTCAGCAGTGGGACAGGGGGTGAAAAACTGTTTTTT. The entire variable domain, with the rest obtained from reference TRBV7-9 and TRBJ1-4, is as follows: DTGVSQNPRHKITKRGQNVTFRCDPISEHNRLYWYRQTLGQGPEFLTYFQNEAQLEKSRLLSDRFSAERPKGSFSTLEIQRTEQGDSAMYLCVSSGTGGEKLFFGSGTQLSVL.

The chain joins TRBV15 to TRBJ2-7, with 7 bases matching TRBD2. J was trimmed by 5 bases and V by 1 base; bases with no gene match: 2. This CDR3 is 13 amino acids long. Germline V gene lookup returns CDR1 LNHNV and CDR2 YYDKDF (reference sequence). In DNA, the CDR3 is TGTGCCACCAGCAGAGGACTAGCCAACGAGCAGTACTTC. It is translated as CATSRGLANEQYF.